This T cell receptor (beta chain) was documented in a study of blood T cell repertoires in COVID-19 (dated by TCRdb to about 2020). Turning to the overall study: The collaborator samples originated in the United States, Italy and Spain and spanned the acute and convalescent phases of COVID-19. The repertoires were released in a freely available public database meant as a resource for research on the immune response to SARS-CoV-2. Subjects who had been exposed to COVID-19, were actively infected with it, or had recovered from it provided the deeply sampled blood TCRbeta repertoires that made up the dataset. The prospective study material was composed of cDNA or gDNA derived from T cells, B-cell-depleted T cells, or PBMCs. Samples came from the ongoing ImmuneRACE study (first 160 participants) plus 1,254 subjects from 6 global collaborators. The sample metadata nearly always contained a de-identified subject ID, COVID-19 status, age in years and sex. Where available, HLA class I and class II types were taken from metadata supplied by the sample provider and were not determined by assay-based typing. Results and caveats for the whole study, not just this receptor: How much clinical and demographic metadata was included differed by source and by participant, and the metadata was provided uncurated.

Whole blood was collected in K2EDTA tubes by collaborating institutions according to the institutions' own protocols. For TCRbeta analysis, collaborators shipped samples as frozen whole blood, isolated PBMCs, or DNA extracted from either of those sample types. Taken from cysteine to phenylalanine, the CDR3 has 12 residues. CDR3 DNA is the only sequence kept; it has 36 bases, read in frame from the first base. CDR1 and CDR2, looked up from the germline V gene, are ENHRY and SYGVKD. V is shortened by 6 bases, J by 4 bases, and the region joining them spans 7 bases. About this clone itself: This clone's antigen is unknown. Per-base qualities were not stored, and no clone one base away is much larger.

TCRbeta CDR3 regions were amplified from genomic DNA by means of the immunoSEQ Assay, a bias-controlled multiplex PCR. In the authors' own workflow: The number of nucleated cells in each sample was estimated from the amplification of reference gene primers within the assay. To quantify the absolute abundance of each unique TCRbeta CDR3 rearrangement, sequence reads were collapsed and filtered. Productive Simpson clonality was computed per sample as the square root of Simpson's diversity index over productive rearrangements. Drawn from immuneACCESS, this table holds only the in-frame rearrangements with V and J called that TCRdb kept. Clones are partly lost; checked studies trace under half to an unresolved V gene and leave the rest unexplained. D and trimming come from the DNA, and the V and J calls and clone size come from that table. The sample yields approximately 300,000 clones; over 75% were counted once. Of the sample, under 5% falls within the top ten clones.

The receptor comes from a woman aged 50 to 60 with active or convalescent COVID-19. Material: peripheral blood. The chain links TRBV10-3 with TRBJ1-3; there is no confident call for the D gene. The DNA is as follows: TGTGCCATCAGGAATGAGGGAAACACCATATATTTT. It translates to CAIRNEGNTIYF.